Below, 18 T cell receptor beta chains from the same sample are listed, as sequenced in a study of CD8 T cells in Susac syndrome. RNA totalling about 0.45 to 1 ug underwent reverse transcription with random hexamers. TCRdb recomputed calls from the immunoSEQ multiplex PCR reads with MiXCR, one row per CDR3 protein. The table lists roughly 160,000 distinct CDR3 sequences, 95% to 97% of them singletons. The sequenced sample consisted of CD4+ T cells from PBMCs. The receptors come from a human donor with Susac syndrome.

The chain couples TRBV6-5 to TRBJ2-2; D remains ambiguous. Trimming removed 2 bases from V and 5 bases from J, with 15 bases in between. Germline CDR1 MNHEY, CDR2 SVGAGI. The CDR3 covers 16 residues. This CDR3 reads CASSYVQAPETGELFF. The DNA of the CDR3 is TGTGCCAGCAGTTACGTCCAGGCCCCTGAGACCGGGGAGCTGTTTTTT.

V is TRBV4-1 and J is TRBJ2-7, with 8 bases fitting TRBD1. The length of the CDR3 is 14 residues. Germline assignment: CDR1 MGHRA and CDR2 YSYEKL. The junction had 5 bases not matched to a gene; V was cut back by 4 bases and J by 3 bases. CDR3 DNA sequence: TGCGCCAGCAGCCTCGGACAGGGCTACTACGAGCAGTACGTC. Its protein product is CASSLGQGYYEQYV.

The V and J genes are TRBV29-1 and TRBJ1-4, with 8 bases that match TRBD1. CDR3 size: 14 residues. V gave up 7 bases and J gave up 3 bases; unmatched junction bases: 7. Germline values: CDR1 SQVTM, CDR2 ANQGSEA. The CDR3 DNA sequence: TGCAGCGCTGCCCAGGGGGCCCCTAATGAAAAACTGTTTTTT. Translated: CSAAQGAPNEKLFF.

The genes are TRBV4-3 and TRBJ1-2; no reliable D call. V dropped 0 bases and J dropped 3 bases, with 8 bases sitting between them. Germline V lookup: CDR1 LGHNA, CDR2 YSLEER. The CDR3 extends over 14 amino acids. This CDR3 is CASSQELVDYGYTF. The DNA for the CDR3 is TGCGCCAGCAGCCAAGAATTGGTCGACTATGGCTACACCTTC.

The chain recombines TRBV29-1 with TRBJ2-7; 10 positions agree with TRBD1. Losses at the gene ends were 5 bases for V and 4 bases for J; bases not matched to a gene: 5. The V gene's germline CDR1 is SQVTM and CDR2 ANQGSEA. The CDR3 runs to 13 residues. The CDR3 coding sequence is TGCAGCGTTCTTGGGACAGGGGCTTACGAGCAGTACTTC. Residues: CSVLGTGAYEQYF.

This chain connects TRBV7-3 to TRBJ1-6; D gene unclear. The CDR3 has 13 amino acids. Trimming took off 6 bases at V and 6 bases at J, with 9 bases between the two ends. Looked up from germline, CDR1 is SGHTA and CDR2 is FQGTGA. CDR3 residues: CASRTTLNSPLHF. The CDR3 DNA sequence: TGTGCCAGCAGAACAACCCTTAATTCACCCCTCCACTTT.

The V call is TRBV18, the J call TRBJ2-1, with D perhaps assigned TRBD1 or TRBD2 (5 bases each). CDR1 is KGHSH and CDR2 is LQKENI in the germline V gene. V gave up 0 bases and J gave up 8 bases, with 17 bases separating them. The CDR3 is made up of 16 amino acids. The CDR3 DNA follows: TGTGCCAGCTCACCACCGTGGGACCCGATACACGATGAGCAGTTCTTC. This encodes CASSPPWDPIHDEQFF.

The J gene is TRBJ1-6, the V gene TRBV7-8; 7 nucleotides line up with TRBD1. The V gene end was trimmed by 5 bases and the J gene end by 4 bases; junction bases not matched to a gene: 5. This CDR3 has 15 amino acids. CDR1 and CDR2 from the germline V gene are SGHVS and FQNEAQ. The CDR3 sequence is CASSVGTAYNSPLHF. CDR3 DNA: TGTGCCAGCAGCGTCGGGACAGCGTATAATTCACCCCTCCACTTT.

The V call is TRBV20-1, the J call TRBJ2-7; D possibly corresponds to TRBD2 (6 bases). CDR3 length equals 12 residues. Germline lookup yields CDR1 DFQATT and CDR2 SNEGSKA (reference sequence). V was cut by 3 bases and J by 4 bases, with 10 bases left in between. The CDR3 region has the DNA TGCAGTGCTAGGCCGGGAGCTTACGAGCAGTACTTC. Translation gives CSARPGAYEQYF.

The chain joins TRBV7-3 to TRBJ2-4; tentative D call: TRBD2 (6 bases). The CDR3 loop spans 18 amino acids. Germline V gene sequence: CDR1 SGHTA, CDR2 FQGTGA. The V and J ends lost 4 bases and 0 bases respectively, with 19 bases between them. The CDR3: CASSSRGWRGQAKNIQYF. CDR3 nucleotides: TGTGCCAGCAGCTCCCGAGGGTGGCGGGGTCAAGCCAAAAACATTCAGTACTTC.

The chain employs TRBV12-3 or TRBV12-4 and TRBJ1-5; the match to TRBD1 covers 10 bases. The CDR3 is 17 amino acids. J lost 4 bases, V lost 7 bases, and 13 bases had no gene match. CDR3 region: CASTLISGTGVNQPQHF. In nucleotides, the CDR3 is TGTGCCAGCACCTTAATTTCCGGGACAGGGGTGAATCAGCCCCAGCATTTT.

The chain is built from TRBV28 and TRBJ1-5; 8 positions agree with TRBD1. V lost 10 bases, J lost 3 bases, and 8 bases stayed unmatched. In germline, CDR1 is MDHEN, CDR2 SYDVKM. CDR3 length equals 14 residues. The CDR3 coding sequence is TGTGCCACCCGGGGGGGACAGGTCAATCAGCCCCAGCATTTT. This gives the protein CATRGGQVNQPQHF.

The V call is TRBV20-1, the J call TRBJ1-5; D is unclear. The CDR3 spans 16 residues. The germline V and J ends were trimmed by 0 bases and 0 bases, with 12 bases remaining between them. Germline V gives CDR1 DFQATT, CDR2 SNEGSKA (reference sequence). CDR3 loop: CSARDGRASSNQPQHF. CDR3 nucleotides: TGCAGTGCTAGAGATGGTAGGGCTTCTAGCAATCAGCCCCAGCATTTT.

V usage is TRBV6-6 and J usage is TRBJ1-2; unclear D gene. Trimming took off 0 bases at V and 7 bases at J, with 9 bases between the two ends. CDR1 and CDR2 from the germline V gene are MNHNY and SVGAGI (reference sequence). The CDR3 contains 13 residues. The CDR3 DNA is TGTGCCAGCAGTTACTCGTCAGGCCCTGGCTACACCTTC. It translates to CASSYSSGPGYTF.

This clonotype has a handful of counts. In DNA, the CDR3 is TGTGCCAGCAGCTCCCCCGCGGAGACCCAGTACTTC. The encoded protein is CASSSPAETQYF. This chain joins TRBV11-2 and TRBJ2-5; D gene unclear. This CDR3 spans 12 amino acids. The germline V and J ends were trimmed by 4 bases and 5 bases, with 8 bases remaining between them. Per the germline V gene, CDR1 is SGHAT and CDR2 is FQNNGV.

This clonotype has just one count. V and J are TRBV20-1 and TRBJ2-3; 8 bases are a match to TRBD2. Looked up from germline, CDR1 is DFQATT and CDR2 is SNEGSKA (reference sequence). The CDR3 extends over 14 amino acids. V trimming: 1 base; J trimming: 6 bases; junction bases outside the gene matches: 6. For the CDR3, the DNA is TGCAGTGCTAGAGTCGGGGGGGCGTACGATACGCAGTATTTT. This codes for CSARVGGAYDTQYF.

This clonotype was counted a single time. V is TRBV12-3 or TRBV12-4 and J is TRBJ2-7; TRBD2 agrees at 11 bases. The V segment lost 6 bases and the J segment 3 bases; nucleotides outside the gene matches: 10. The CDR3 has 16 amino acids. CDR3 sequence reads: CASSPGTSGKLYEQYF. CDR3 DNA sequence: TGTGCCAGCAGCCCCGGGACTAGCGGCAAACTCTACGAGCAGTACTTC.

The J gene is TRBJ1-5, the V gene TRBV30; weak D call: TRBD1 (5 bases). In germline, CDR1 is GTSNPN, CDR2 SVGIG (reference sequence). CDR3 length: 13 residues. Between the trimmed V and J ends, which lost 6 bases and 3 bases, there was a span of 12 bases. This chain's CDR3 is CACQRGDNQPQHF. The CDR3 DNA follows: TGTGCCTGTCAGCGAGGGGACAATCAGCCCCAGCATTTT.